This T cell receptor beta chain was profiled in a study of control samples from healthy donors and cancer patients. Germline V gene data show CDR1 as MNHEY and CDR2 as SMNVEV (reference sequence). CDR3 length equals 13 residues. Trimming cost V 5 bases and J 7 bases, with 12 bases left between them. Produced via immunoSEQ multiplex PCR; TCRdb's table is partial and in-frame only. This table has about 40,000 clones, 92% appearing once. J is TRBJ1-5 and V is TRBV27; a possible D gene is TRBD1 (5 bases). Sequenced material: blood. The receptor's source is a woman between 45 and 60 years old in good health. The CDR3: CASSVGTGQPQHF. For the CDR3, the DNA is TGTGCCAGCAGTGTAGGGACGGGCCAGCCCCAGCATTTT.